This T cell receptor beta chain was documented in a study of T-cell reconstitution after alpha-beta-depleted transplantation in children. Study-wide points: Hyperexpanded clones declined; after one year, newly produced T cells mostly supplied diversity. Several hundred rapidly expanded clones from non-depleted graft cells reportedly supplied alpha-beta T cells about two months post-transplant.

This clonotype has only a few counts. The antigen remains undetermined. Preparation of the TCRbeta library involved a method that used unique molecular identifiers. TCRdb reprocessed the PCR reads with MiXCR, giving one entry per CDR3 protein. The table lists a few hundred thousand distinct CDR3 sequences, roughly 27% of them singletons. The CDR3 loop spans 14 amino acids. V dropped 5 bases and J dropped 2 bases, with 14 bases sitting between them. Germline values: CDR1 SGHRS, CDR2 YFSETQ. The source of this sequence is a boy younger than two with Wiskott-Aldrich syndrome, due to receive a stem cell transplant. The material was PBMCs, obtained before TCRalphabeta/CD19-depleted stem cell transplant. The rearrangement uses TRBV5-1 and TRBJ2-7, with D possibly being TRBD1 (5 bases). The CDR3 region is CASSGLVGAYEQYF. The DNA for the CDR3 is TGCGCCAGCAGTGGCCTGGTAGGGGCCTACGAGCAGTACTTC.